This entry lists 12 T cell receptor beta chains sequenced from one sample in a study of blood T cell repertoires in COVID-19. The method was immunoSEQ multiplex PCR; TCRdb's version includes in-frame clones alone and lacks a portion of them. This table has hundreds of thousands of clones, about nine tenths appearing once. The specimen sequenced was peripheral blood. These receptors came from a woman aged 45-60 years who had recovered from COVID-19.

This clone is a singleton in its sample. The CDR3 region has the DNA TGTGCCAGCAGCCGGGACAGTCGGCAGCCCCAGCATTTT. Translated: CASSRDSRQPQHF. This chain joins TRBV6-2 or TRBV6-3 and TRBJ1-5; 7 bases are shared with TRBD1. Germline V gene sequence: CDR1 MNHEY, CDR2 SVGEGT. The V and J ends lost 6 bases and 7 bases, in that order; junction bases with no gene match: 6. The CDR3 extends over 13 amino acids.

J is TRBJ2-7 and V is TRBV29-1; weak D call: TRBD1 (7 bases). The CDR3 covers 15 residues. Deletions cut 4 bases from V and 2 bases from J, with 18 bases between. In germline, CDR1 is SQVTM, CDR2 ANQGSEA. The CDR3 nucleotides read TGCAGCGTTGGCCAAGTGCGGGACAGCCCCTACGAGCAGTACTTC. This codes for CSVGQVRDSPYEQYF.

As to this clone: Lacking the conserved final phenylalanine or tryptophan, this CDR3 likely reflects a read error. The DNA is left out, because the CDR3 cannot be placed on it with certainty; the CDR3 is given as TCRdb lists it. This chain links TRBV6-1 with TRBJ1-2; no check of the table's D call, TRBD1, against the DNA was made. The CDR3 spans 13 residues, counting both ends. Germline CDR1 and CDR2: MNHNS and SASEGT. CDR3 loop: CASSEEGLGSDIG.

The V call is TRBV27, the J call TRBJ2-7, with D tentatively TRBD2 (5 bases). The CDR3 length is 13 residues. Germline V gene sequence: CDR1 MNHEY, CDR2 SMNVEV (reference sequence). Trimming cost V 5 bases and J 3 bases, with 11 bases left between them. CDR3 residues: CASSRAGFYEQYF. The CDR3, as DNA: TGTGCCAGCAGTCGCGCGGGCTTCTACGAGCAGTACTTC.

This rearrangement joins TRBV6-5 to TRBJ2-2, with D maybe TRBD2 (5 bases). CDR3 size: 15 residues. Germline lookup yields CDR1 MNHEY and CDR2 SVGAGI. Deletions cut 7 bases from V and 1 base from J, with 13 bases between. In nucleotides, the CDR3 is TGTGCCAGCAACCGGAGAGAGGGGAACACCGGGGAGCTGTTTTTT. Its protein is CASNRREGNTGELFF.

The chain combines TRBV20-1 with TRBJ2-3, with 10 bases fitting TRBD2. Germline V gives CDR1 DFQATT, CDR2 SNEGSKA (reference sequence). The V and J ends lost 3 bases and 1 base, in that order; junction bases with no gene match: 1. This CDR3 contains 14 residues. CDR3 residues: CSASGTSGTDTQYF. CDR3 coding DNA: TGCAGTGCTAGTGGGACTAGCGGCACAGATACGCAGTATTTT.

The chain couples TRBV6-1 to TRBJ2-7, with TRBD1 matching 8 bases. Germline CDR1 and CDR2: MNHNS and SASEGT. CDR3 length: 16 amino acids. J gave up 3 bases and V 0 bases, and 7 bases lay outside the gene matches. In DNA, the CDR3 is TGTGCCAGCAGTGAAGCTACGGGACAGGACCTCTACGAGCAGTACTTC. It codes for CASSEATGQDLYEQYF.

This sequence joins TRBV6-1 and TRBJ2-1; TRBD2 agrees at 8 bases. In germline, CDR1 is MNHNS, CDR2 SASEGT. V lost 4 bases to trimming and J lost 0 bases; unmatched junction nucleotides: 5. The CDR3 covers 16 residues. Here the CDR3 reads CASSVLAGSSYNEQFF. The CDR3 coding sequence is TGTGCCAGCAGTGTATTAGCGGGGAGCTCCTACAATGAGCAGTTCTTC.

This clone was counted a few times. The rearrangement uses TRBV11-2 and TRBJ2-7, with a possible D match to TRBD2 (6 bases). Germline-derived CDR1 and CDR2 are SGHAT and FQNNGV. The V and J ends lost 1 base and 7 bases respectively, with 14 bases between them. The CDR3 loop spans 14 amino acids. As DNA, the CDR3 is TGTGCCAGCAGCTTAGCGGAGGGGCGGTGGGAGCAGTACTTC. Protein: CASSLAEGRWEQYF.

The chain has TRBV24-1 and TRBJ1-5; D is unresolved. Germline V gives CDR1 KGHDR, CDR2 SFDVKD. The CDR3 totals 14 residues. Trimming left V 5 bases short and J 1 base short, with 8 bases between. The CDR3 protein is CATSGETSNQPQHF. In DNA, the CDR3 is TGTGCCACCAGTGGGGAGACCAGCAATCAGCCCCAGCATTTT.

The chain employs TRBV2 and TRBJ1-2, with D possibly being TRBD1 (5 bases). V lost 4 bases and J 1 base, leaving 10 bases between the germline ends. CDR1 SNHLY and CDR2 FYNNEI come from the germline V gene. This CDR3 comprises 14 residues. The CDR3 nucleotides are TGTGCCAGCAGTGTGATCAGGGTTAACTATGGCTACACCTTC. Translated, it gives CASSVIRVNYGYTF. Together with reference TRBV2 and TRBJ1-2, the CDR3 gives the full variable domain: EPEVTQTPSHQVTQMGQEVILRCVPISNHLYFYWYRQILGQKVEFLVSFYNNEISEKSEIFDDQFSVERPDGSNFTLKIRSTKLEDSAMYFCASSVIRVNYGYTFGSGTRLTVV.

V is TRBV2 and J is TRBJ2-7, with D possibly TRBD2 on 6 matching bases. This CDR3 region has 12 residues. V gave up 6 bases and J gave up 2 bases, with 8 bases separating them. CDR1 is SNHLY, CDR2 FYNNEI, per germline. This CDR3 is CASSRGTYEQYF. Written as DNA, the CDR3 is TGTGCCAGCAGCCGGGGGACCTACGAGCAGTACTTC.